This T cell receptor (beta chain) stems from a study of radiotherapy plus CTLA-4 blockade in lung cancer. Findings of the study overall: Some TCR clones had been derived from tumors. These clones expanded in peripheral blood after radiotherapy plus ipilimumab.

As regards this clone: Its target is not known.

The CDR3 is made up of 15 amino acids. V lost 2 bases to trimming and J lost 0 bases, with 10 bases between them. Germline CDR1 reads MDHEN; CDR2 reads SYDVKM. Ipilimumab CTLA-4 blockade and focal radiation were given to patients with chemo-refractory metastatic non-small-cell lung cancer. Clones were read by immunoSEQ multiplex PCR, and TCRdb kept only the in-frame ones, dropping some. The table shows about 45,000 clones, with roughly 76% occurring only once. This chain connects TRBV28 to TRBJ1-1; D is possibly TRBD1 (6 bases). This TCR came from a human donor with non-small cell lung cancer who had a complete response to radiotherapy plus ipilimumab. The sample consisted of peripheral blood, taken from a patient treated with radiotherapy plus ipilimumab. The CDR3 here is CASSLVDRMNTEAFF. CDR3 nucleotides: TGTGCCAGCAGTTTAGTGGACAGAATGAACACTGAAGCTTTCTTT. The whole variable domain, filled in from reference TRBV28 and TRBJ1-1, reads DVKVTQSSRYLVKRTGEKVFLECVQDMDHENMFWYRQDPGLGLRLIYFSYDVKMKEKGDIPEGYSVSREKKERFSLILESASTNQTSMYLCASSLVDRMNTEAFFGQGTRLTVV.